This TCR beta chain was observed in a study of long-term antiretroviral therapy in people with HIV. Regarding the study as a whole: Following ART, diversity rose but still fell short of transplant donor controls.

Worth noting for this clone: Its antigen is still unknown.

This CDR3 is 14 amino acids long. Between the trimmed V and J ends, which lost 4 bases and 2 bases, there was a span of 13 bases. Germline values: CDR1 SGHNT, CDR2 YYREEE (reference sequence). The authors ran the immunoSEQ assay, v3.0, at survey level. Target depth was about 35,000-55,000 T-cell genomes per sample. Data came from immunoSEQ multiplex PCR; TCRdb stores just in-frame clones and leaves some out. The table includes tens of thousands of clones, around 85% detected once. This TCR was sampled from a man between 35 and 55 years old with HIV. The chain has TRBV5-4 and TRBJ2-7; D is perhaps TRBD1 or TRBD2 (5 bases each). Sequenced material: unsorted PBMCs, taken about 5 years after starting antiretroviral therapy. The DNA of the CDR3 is TGTGCCAGCAGCCCCGGGACCGCGACCTACGAGCAGTACTTC. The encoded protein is CASSPGTATYEQYF.